The present T cell receptor (beta chain) was sequenced within a study of regulatory T cells in long-lasting Graves disease. Across the study: Under 3 months of antithyroid drugs had been taken by newly diagnosed Graves' patients. Overall study findings and caveats: Newly diagnosed patients had higher TCR diversity than persistent Graves' patients did. Persistent disease favored TRBV28, TRBJ1-2 and TRBJ2-5.

This clonotype has at least ten counts. The target antigen is unknown. The CDR3 sequence is 15 residues long. In germline, CDR1 is SNHLY, CDR2 FYNNEI. V was trimmed by 4 bases and J by 6 bases, leaving 16 bases between them. Investigators prepared the TCR beta libraries by applying iRepertoire HTBI primers and Arm-PCR of CDR3 regions. A single record per CDR3 protein comes from TCRdb applying MiXCR to the multiplex PCR reads. The table lists under 300,000 distinct CDR3 sequences, around 19% of them singletons. The time point is: newly diagnosed GD, antithyroid drugs for less than 3 months. Researchers made the TCR library from RNA that was extracted from PBMCs. Nine milliliters of peripheral blood were taken and placed in EDTA tubes.

The chain uses TRBV2 and TRBJ2-1; D ambiguous. The clonotype originates from a female donor with Graves disease. Sequenced here: peripheral blood mononuclear cells (PBMCs), sampled at new diagnosis, from a patient treated with antithyroid drugs. The CDR3 here is CASSVDPTGRNEQFF. The CDR3 nucleotides are TGTGCCAGCAGTGTGGACCCAACGGGTCGCAATGAGCAGTTCTTC. Complete variable domain (other parts from reference TRBV2 and TRBJ2-1): EPEVTQTPSHQVTQMGQEVILRCVPISNHLYFYWYRQILGQKVEFLVSFYNNEISEKSEIFDDQFSVERPDGSNFTLKIRSTKLEDSAMYFCASSVDPTGRNEQFFGPGTRLTVL.